This TCR beta chain emerged from a study of cytomegalovirus exposure and HLA in healthy donors. On this clone: Antigen unknown.

This CDR3 region has 14 residues. V shed 5 bases and J 3 bases; nucleotides not matched to a gene: 10. Germline V CDR1 and CDR2: GTSNPN, SVGIG (reference sequence). The donors were part of the validation cohort of more than 90 subjects. That cohort was separate from the first cohort, which comprised fewer than 800 subjects. Study conclusions and caveats: Confirmation in vitro established that a few CMV-associated chains were specific for CMV antigens. Usually a TCR sequence was rare, but some public TCRs were found in many donors.

Libraries were prepared by immunoSEQ multiplex PCR; TCRdb keeps only in-frame clonotypes and omits some of them. The repertoire includes about 120,000 clones, 70% to 90% of them detected once, and roughly 2% sits in the top ten. The sequenced sample was PBMCs. This chain connects TRBV30 to TRBJ2-7, with 7 bases aligning to TRBD1. This receptor was identified in a woman aged 25-40 years in good health and CMV-seronegative. The CDR3 protein is CAWEGATGIYEQYF. The CDR3 DNA is TGTGCCTGGGAGGGGGCGACAGGGATCTACGAGCAGTACTTC.